These 27 T cell receptor beta chains came from one sample sequenced in a study of T-cell memory formation after mild COVID-19. MiXCR was run by TCRdb on the 5' RACE reads, yielding one entry per CDR3 protein. Of more than 250,000 distinct CDR3 sequences in the sample, about 17% were seen once. Sequences were obtained from PBMCs or a T cell subset sorted from them (not recorded which). The receptors were sampled from a man aged 18 to 35 who had mild COVID-19 (a few samples of this study predate the infection). Cell type and time point are not known.

This chain links TRBV7-9 with TRBJ2-1, with a weak D call TRBD1 (5 bases). Per the germline V gene, CDR1 is SEHNR and CDR2 is FQNEAQ (reference sequence). V dropped 3 bases and J dropped 6 bases, with 12 bases sitting between them. There are 14 residues in the CDR3. The CDR3 here is CASSLDGTGNEQFF. In DNA, the CDR3 is TGTGCCAGCAGCTTGGATGGCACAGGCAATGAGCAGTTCTTC.

In this sample, this clonotype turned up a few times. This sequence joins TRBV27 and TRBJ1-6; D not resolved. CDR1 and CDR2 from the germline V gene are MNHEY and SMNVEV (reference sequence). V lost 3 bases and J lost 8, with 17 bases in between. The CDR3 is 16 residues long. The CDR3 is CASSFSAGTTYSPLHF. CDR3 DNA: TGTGCCAGCAGTTTTTCGGCCGGCACTACCTATTCACCCCTCCACTTT.

The chain uses TRBV6-2 or TRBV6-3 and TRBJ1-1; D is unclear. With 0 bases removed from V and 4 bases from J, the gap between germline ends came to 9 bases. The germline CDR1 and CDR2 sequences are MNHEY and SVGEGT. The CDR3 contains 14 residues. CDR3 amino acids: CASSYSSGFTEAFF. The DNA for the CDR3 is TGTGCCAGCAGTTACTCATCGGGGTTCACTGAAGCTTTCTTT.

V is TRBV5-4 and J is TRBJ2-5; no firm D call. The germline V and J ends were trimmed by 0 bases and 2 bases, with 8 bases remaining between them. This CDR3 is 14 amino acids long. Per germline, CDR1 SGHNT and CDR2 YYREEE (reference sequence). The CDR3 nucleotides read TGTGCCAGCAGCTTGGGACACCCACAAGAGACCCAGTACTTC. Encoded protein: CASSLGHPQETQYF.

This clonotype has only a few counts. This chain connects TRBV5-6 to TRBJ1-1, with D possibly TRBD1 on 6 matching bases. From germline, CDR1 is SGHDT and CDR2 YYEEEE. The V and J ends lost 4 bases and 0 bases respectively, with 13 bases between them. The CDR3 loop spans 15 amino acids. The CDR3 loop reads CASSPNRAMNTEAFF. The CDR3 coding sequence is TGTGCCAGCAGCCCGAACAGGGCGATGAACACTGAAGCTTTCTTT.

The V gene is TRBV15, the J gene TRBJ1-2; 7 bases align to TRBD1. Germline V CDR1 and CDR2: LNHNV, YYDKDF (reference sequence). The CDR3 extends over 13 amino acids. Losses at the gene ends were 1 base for V and 4 bases for J; bases not matched to a gene: 0. CDR3 DNA: TGTGCCACCAGCAGAGGGGACAGCTATGGCTACACCTTC. It yields the protein CATSRGDSYGYTF.

This clonotype has just one count. This chain uses TRBV6-6 with TRBJ1-6; D not resolved. Per germline, CDR1 MNHNY and CDR2 SVGAGI (reference sequence). CDR3 length: 15 residues. Trimming removed 8 bases from V and 10 bases from J, with 21 bases in between. CDR3 amino acids: CASSKREETASPLHF. In DNA, the CDR3 is TGTGCCAGCTCGAAAAGGGAGGAGACGGCCTCACCCCTCCACTTT.

This clonotype was picked up a small number of times. V is TRBV12-3 or TRBV12-4 and J is TRBJ1-1, with no clear D. Trimming pared 1 base from V and 11 bases from J, leaving 14 bases between. This CDR3 has 13 residues. Here the CDR3 reads CASSLVPPERAFF. Written as DNA, the CDR3 is TGTGCCAGCAGTTTAGTCCCTCCTGAGAGGGCTTTCTTT.

The DNA for the CDR3 is TGTGCCAGCAGTGGGAGTCACCCCTACGAGCAGTACGTC. It codes for CASSGSHPYEQYV. V gene TRBV2 combines with J gene TRBJ2-7; D uncertain. This CDR3 comprises 13 residues. V lost 4 bases to trimming and J lost 2 bases, with 9 bases between them. In germline, CDR1 is SNHLY, CDR2 FYNNEI.

This clonotype appeared a few times. The rearrangement links TRBV7-2 to TRBJ2-7; D not resolved. The V and J ends lost 5 bases and 3 bases respectively, with 17 bases between them. CDR1 and CDR2 from the germline V gene are SGHTA and FQGNSA. This CDR3 has 15 residues. This CDR3 reads CASSGDPNPLYEQYF. In DNA form, the CDR3 reads TGTGCCAGCAGCGGAGACCCTAACCCTCTCTACGAGCAGTACTTC.

J is TRBJ1-1 and V is TRBV6-6; the D is unclear. Trimming shortened V by 7 bases and J by 2 bases, and 11 bases separated the two germline ends. The CDR3 extends over 13 amino acids. Germline V gene lookup returns CDR1 MNHNY and CDR2 SVGAGI (reference sequence). CDR3 loop: CASTLTGNTEAFF. In nucleotides, the CDR3 is TGTGCCAGCACCTTGACCGGCAACACTGAAGCTTTCTTT.

The sample holds a few counts of this clonotype. The chain combines TRBV29-1 with TRBJ2-7; D perhaps matches TRBD2 (7 bases). The CDR3 has 15 amino acids. CDR1 is SQVTM and CDR2 is ANQGSEA in the germline V gene. V lost 4 bases to trimming and J lost 2 bases, with 18 bases between them. Written as DNA, the CDR3 is TGCAGCGTTGTAGGGGGGGGCTCAGAGGCCTACGAGCAGTACTTC. This encodes CSVVGGGSEAYEQYF.

In its sample, this clonotype was seen a few times. The rearrangement joins TRBV7-2 to TRBJ2-1, with D uncertain. The V gene lost 5 bases and the J gene lost 7 bases, with 9 bases spanning the gap. The CDR3 runs 12 residues. Germline V gene lookup returns CDR1 SGHTA and CDR2 FQGNSA. CDR3 coding DNA: TGTGCCAGCAGCCAGACCCGGAATGAGCAGTTCTTC. This gives the protein CASSQTRNEQFF.

By share, this clonotype counts as medium-sized. J is TRBJ2-2 and V is TRBV5-1; 7 bases line up with TRBD1. The CDR3 spans 14 residues. Germline CDR1 reads SGHRS; CDR2 reads YFSETQ. V lost 4 bases to trimming and J lost 4 bases; unmatched junction nucleotides: 4. Here the CDR3 reads CASSPQGPTGELFF. CDR3 in DNA: TGCGCCAGCAGCCCACAGGGGCCCACCGGGGAGCTGTTTTTT.

The rearrangement links TRBV4-1 to TRBJ2-3; D unresolved. V lost 2 bases to trimming and J lost 3 bases, with 9 bases between them. Germline V CDR1 and CDR2: MGHRA, YSYEKL. CDR3 length equals 14 residues. In DNA form, the CDR3 reads TGCGCCAGCAGCCAAAGGGTGGAGACAGATACGCAGTATTTT. This gives the protein CASSQRVETDTQYF.

This chain links TRBV5-1 with TRBJ1-2; D gene ambiguous. V lost 1 base and J 1 base, leaving 20 bases between the germline ends. Germline V CDR1 and CDR2: SGHRS, YFSETQ. The length of the CDR3 is 18 residues. The CDR3: CASSLWEGLGSNNYGYTF. The DNA for the CDR3 is TGCGCCAGCAGCTTGTGGGAGGGCCTCGGCAGCAATAACTATGGCTACACCTTC.

The chain has TRBV15 and TRBJ1-1; no reliable D call. The ends were cut back, 5 bases at V and 0 bases at J, with 13 bases in the middle. Germline CDR1 and CDR2: LNHNV and YYDKDF (reference sequence). The CDR3 is 15 residues long. The CDR3 DNA sequence: TGTGCCACCAGCCTGAAAGTGGTCTTGAACACTGAAGCTTTCTTT. Translation: CATSLKVVLNTEAFF.

This clonotype was counted between two and nine times. The chain combines TRBV12-3 or TRBV12-4 with TRBJ1-1; 8 bases align to TRBD1. The length of the CDR3 is 15 residues. The V and J ends lost 5 bases and 1 base, in that order; junction bases with no gene match: 6. This chain's CDR3 is CASSRQGWGNTEAFF. Here the CDR3 DNA reads TGTGCCAGCAGTCGACAGGGGTGGGGGAACACTGAAGCTTTCTTT.

This clonotype has at least ten counts. The genes are TRBV5-1 and TRBJ1-5; TRBD1 is a possible D gene (5 bases). Per the germline V gene, CDR1 is SGHRS and CDR2 is YFSETQ. Trimming removed 2 bases from V and 5 bases from J, with 11 bases in between. The CDR3 covers 14 residues. This chain's CDR3 is CASSFSGADQPQHF. CDR3 coding DNA: TGCGCCAGCAGCTTCAGTGGGGCAGATCAGCCCCAGCATTTT.

The chain combines TRBV19 with TRBJ1-2; D gene unclear. V lost 6 bases to trimming and J lost 4 bases, with 12 bases between them. The CDR3 is 13 amino acids. Germline CDR1 reads LNHDA; CDR2 reads SQIVND (reference sequence). CDR3: CASRSAEFYGYTF. CDR3 nucleotides: TGTGCCAGTAGGTCGGCGGAGTTCTATGGCTACACCTTC.

This clonotype came up a few times. At one end, the junction sequence differs from germline, possibly due to a read error. The V gene is TRBV28, the J gene TRBJ1-1; possible D gene TRBD1, 5 bases. The CDR3 is 10 residues long. CDR1 and CDR2 from the germline V gene are MDHEN and SYDVKM. Written as DNA, the CDR3 is TGCGCGACGGGGCTCAGAGAAGCTTTCTTT. Translating gives CATGLREAFF.

The V call is TRBV7-6, the J call TRBJ1-5; D is possibly TRBD1 (5 bases). The CDR3 length is 15 residues. Trimming left V 2 bases short and J 5 bases short, with 13 bases between. The germline V gene has CDR1 SGHVS and CDR2 FNYEAQ. The CDR3 is CASSLMAGKDQPQHF. As DNA, the CDR3 is TGTGCCAGCAGCTTAATGGCAGGGAAGGATCAGCCCCAGCATTTT.

The chain is built from TRBV12-3 or TRBV12-4 and TRBJ2-3; a possible D gene is TRBD2 (6 bases). The germline V and J ends were trimmed by 6 bases and 5 bases, with 15 bases remaining between them. This CDR3 comprises 14 residues. CDR3 coding DNA: TGTGCCAGCAGCCCCTCCCCCGGGGGAGATACGCAGTATTTT. Its protein product is CASSPSPGGDTQYF.

The rearrangement links TRBV4-1 to TRBJ1-6; a possible D gene is TRBD1 (5 bases). V shed 6 bases and J shed 0 bases, with 12 bases lying between them. The CDR3 is 16 amino acids. Germline CDR1 reads MGHRA; CDR2 reads YSYEKL. CDR3 in DNA: TGCGCCAGCAGGCCCAGGGCGAGCTCCTATAATTCACCCCTCCACTTT. It specifies CASRPRASSYNSPLHF.

This clonotype appeared a few times. The chain uses TRBV4-2 and TRBJ2-1, with D perhaps given as TRBD1 or TRBD2 (5 bases each). Per germline, CDR1 LGHNA and CDR2 YNFKEQ. The CDR3 has 14 residues. The V end was cut by 4 bases, the J end by 12 bases, with 19 bases between. The CDR3 region is CASSRDLVGVVQFF. The CDR3 DNA reads as TGTGCCAGCAGCCGGGATCTGGTGGGGGTCGTGCAGTTCTTC.

This clonotype was detected ten times or more. V is TRBV5-1 and J is TRBJ1-3, with D hard to call. The CDR3 is made up of 14 amino acids. Trimming cost V 3 bases and J 0 bases, with 7 bases left between them. The germline V gene encodes CDR1 SGHRS and CDR2 YFSETQ. The CDR3 DNA is TGCGCCAGCAGCTCCACAAGCTCTGGAAACACCATATATTTT. This sequence encodes CASSSTSSGNTIYF.

This clonotype was detected only a few times. CDR3 residues: CASSETISYEQYF. The CDR3 region has the DNA TGTGCCAGCAGTGAGACCATCTCCTACGAGCAGTACTTC. V is TRBV2 and J is TRBJ2-7; D not certain. CDR1 is SNHLY and CDR2 is FYNNEI in the germline V gene. V dropped 3 bases and J dropped 0 bases, with 6 bases sitting between them. CDR3 length equals 13 residues.